The T cell receptor (beta chain) described here comes from a study of radiation and T cells in renal cell carcinoma. Specified treatment: treatment-naive control, cytoreductive nephrectomy. This renal cell carcinoma was of the clear cell type. Assay used: immunoSEQ multiplex PCR; TCRdb lists only in-frame clones, some missing. The table includes roughly 10,000 clones, nearly 60% detected once. Study-wide results and limits: Intratumoral heterogeneity was not captured in these approximately 1 g regions.

About this clone: No antigen is known for it.

The specimen comprised tumor tissue, sampled from a patient whose treatment was nephrectomy without radiotherapy. This TCR derives from a middle-aged man with renal cell carcinoma.

CDR3 protein: CATPASGTYNEQFF. As DNA, the CDR3 is TGTGCCACCCCCGCTAGCGGGACCTACAATGAGCAGTTCTTC. This chain uses TRBV6-5 with TRBJ2-1; 9 bases line up with TRBD2. Germline V gene lookup returns CDR1 MNHEY and CDR2 SVGAGI. The junction had 6 bases not matched to a gene; V was cut back by 10 bases and J by 2 bases. This CDR3 spans 14 amino acids.